This is a list of T cell receptor beta chains from one sample in a study of CD8+ T cells in alopecia areata. Clones were sequenced by immunoSEQ multiplex PCR, and TCRdb holds only the in-frame ones, with some missing. In the table there are 180,000 or so clones, over 45% of which are singletons. This specimen consisted of CD4+ T cells sorted from blood, obtained at week 24, from a patient treated with tofacitinib. These TCRs come from a human donor with alopecia areata. The CDR3 runs from the conserved cysteine through the conserved F or W. D genes are given only for firm matches. Some rows mark clone size as missing; the rest say once, few, many or name a class of expanded clone.

size	D	V	J	DNA	CDR3
.	.	TRBV7-9	TRBJ2-7	TGTGCCAGCAGCTCAGACTACGAGCAGTACTTC	CASSSDYEQYF
few	.	TRBV10-3	TRBJ1-5	TGTGCCATCAGTGAGTCTTCGGGCTACAATCAGCCCCAGCATTTT	CAISESSGYNQPQHF
.	.	TRBV5-1	TRBJ2-5	TGCGCCAGCAGCTTCGTAGGGGGCCAAGAGACCCAGTACTTC	CASSFVGGQETQYF
.	TRBD1	TRBV9	TRBJ2-1	TGTGCCAGCAGCGTAGGAGGATCAGGGACAGGGGCGCGCAATGAGCAGTTCTTC	CASSVGGSGTGARNEQFF
few	.	TRBV30	TRBJ2-4	TGTGCCTGGATGTTGCGGCACAAAAACATTCAGTACTTC	CAWMLRHKNIQYF
.	.	TRBV29-1	TRBJ2-3	TGCAGCGTTAGCAGGGGCACAGATACGCAGTATTTT	CSVSRGTDTQYF
.	.	TRBV15	TRBJ1-4	TGTGCCACCAGCAGCCACAAGGGGGAAACGAGTGAAAAACTGTTTTTT	CATSSHKGETSEKLFF
.	.	TRBV9	TRBJ1-2	TGTGCCAGCAGCGCCACAAGGGGCTACACCTTC	CASSATRGYTF
.	.	TRBV6-6	TRBJ2-5	TGTGCCACAGCAGAGCCGTACCAAGAGACCCAGTACTTC	CATAEPYQETQYF
.	.	TRBV19	TRBJ2-2	TGTGCCAGTAGTATTAGGCAGGGAGGGGAGCTGTTTTTT	CASSIRQGGELFF
.	.	TRBV30	TRBJ1-2	TGTGCTGGGGAGTACACAGGGCGTTATGGCTACACCTTC	CAGEYTGRYGYTF
.	.	TRBV2	TRBJ2-7	TGTGCCAGCAGTCCAGGACGGAGTTACTACGAGCAGTACTTC	CASSPGRSYYEQYF
.	TRBD2	TRBV5-4	TRBJ2-1	TGTGCCAGCAGCCACCCGGGACTAGCGGACAATGAGCAGTTCTTC	CASSHPGLADNEQFF
.	.	TRBV14	TRBJ1-6	TGTGCCAGCAGCCAACGGGACCCTTACAACCCTAATTCACCCCTCCACTTT	CASSQRDPYNPNSPLHF
.	.	TRBV18	TRBJ2-5	TGTGCCAGCTCACCACTACGGGAAGCAGGAGAGACCCAGTACTTC	CASSPLREAGETQYF
.	TRBD2	TRBV5-1	TRBJ2-7	TGCGCCAGCAGAACCGCCCCTAGCGGGGGGGACGAGCAGTACTTC	CASRTAPSGGDEQYF